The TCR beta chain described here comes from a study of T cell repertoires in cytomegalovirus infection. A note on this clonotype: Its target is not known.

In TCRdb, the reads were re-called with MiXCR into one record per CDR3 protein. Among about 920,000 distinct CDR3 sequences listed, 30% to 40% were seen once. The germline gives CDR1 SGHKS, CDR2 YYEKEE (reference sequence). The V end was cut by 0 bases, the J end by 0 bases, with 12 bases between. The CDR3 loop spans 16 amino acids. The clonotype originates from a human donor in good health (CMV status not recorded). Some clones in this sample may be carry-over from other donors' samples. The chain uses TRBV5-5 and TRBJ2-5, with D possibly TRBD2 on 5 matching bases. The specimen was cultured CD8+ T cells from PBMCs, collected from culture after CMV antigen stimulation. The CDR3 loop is CASSLEGWEYQETQYF. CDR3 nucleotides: TGTGCCAGCAGCTTGGAGGGTTGGGAGTACCAAGAGACCCAGTACTTC.